These 21 T cell receptor beta chains were all obtained from the same sample, sequenced in a study of a mutant IDH1 vaccine in newly diagnosed glioma. Noted time point: week 5, during vaccination. A 20-mer mutant IDH1 peptide at 300 ug was injected subcutaneously with topical imiquimod. Sequenced by immunoSEQ multiplex PCR; TCRdb stores in-frame clones only, minus some. The sample consists of around 42,000 clones, 70% to 90% of them appearing once. These receptors have no identified antigens. The input for sequencing was PBMCs, taken from a glioma patient whose treatment included an IDH1 peptide vaccine. These receptors all stem from a man aged 35-49 years with glioma.

The DNA for the CDR3 is TGTGCCAGCAGCAAACGACAGTCAGATCAGCCCCAGCATTTT. This codes for CASSKRQSDQPQHF. V is TRBV21-1 and J is TRBJ1-5; the D call in the table, TRBD1, was not verified against the DNA. TRBV21-1 is labeled a pseudogene. This CDR3 spans 14 amino acids.

The chain employs TRBV5-5 and TRBJ2-7; either TRBD1 or TRBD2 may supply D (5 bases each). The germline V and J ends were trimmed by 4 bases and 4 bases, with 15 bases remaining between them. This CDR3 comprises 14 residues. CDR1 and CDR2 from the germline V gene are SGHKS and YYEKEE (reference sequence). Here the CDR3 reads CASSDLGEKYEQYF. The CDR3, as DNA: TGTGCCAGCAGCGACTTGGGGGAGAAGTACGAGCAGTACTTC.

The CDR3 coding sequence is TGTGCCATCAGTGGACGGACCTCCTACGAGCAGTACTTC. Residues: CAISGRTSYEQYF. This chain uses TRBV10-3 with TRBJ2-7, with D unclear. V lost 4 bases to trimming and J lost 0 bases, with 7 bases between them. The CDR3 covers 13 residues. Looked up from germline, CDR1 is ENHRY and CDR2 is SYGVKD.

The table lists this clone with a count of one. The chain uses TRBV5-4 and TRBJ2-7; tentatively, D is TRBD1 (7 bases). Per the germline V gene, CDR1 is SGHNT and CDR2 is YYREEE (reference sequence). Trimming left V 5 bases short and J 5 bases short, with 14 bases between. This CDR3 region has 13 residues. The CDR3 coding sequence is TGTGCCAGCAGACGCGGGACAGAAGACGAGCAGTACTTC. Translation: CASRRGTEDEQYF.

The chain employs TRBV23-1 and TRBJ1-4; 8 bases agree with TRBD1. TRBV23-1 is an ORF; its function is uncertain. CDR3 length equals 20 residues. Trimming took 0 bases from V and 5 from J; bases not matched to a gene: 17. The CDR3 DNA sequence: TGCGCCAGCAGTCAATCGGGTTGGGGGCAGGGGGCGATAGACAATGAAAAACTGTTTTTT. Its protein product is CASSQSGWGQGAIDNEKLFF.

This chain links TRBV7-2 with TRBJ1-5; perhaps TRBD1 as D (6 bases). Trimming pared 6 bases from V and 4 bases from J, leaving 13 bases between. From germline, CDR1 is SGHTA and CDR2 FQGNSA. This CDR3 is built from 14 residues. CDR3: CASSLAGVNQPQHF. The CDR3 region has the DNA TGTGCCAGCAGTTTGGCAGGGGTAAATCAGCCCCAGCATTTT. Full variable domain (rest looked up from reference TRBV7-2 and TRBJ1-5): GAGVSQSPSNKVTEKGKDVELRCDPISGHTALYWYRQSLGQGLEFLIYFQGNSAPDKSGLPSDRFSAERTGGSVSTLTIQRTQQEDSAVYLCASSLAGVNQPQHFGDGTRLSIL.

The CDR3 loop is CASSPAGGETQYF. The CDR3 DNA reads TGTGCCAGCAGCCCCGCGGGAGGGGAGACCCAGTACTTC. The chain links TRBV11-3 to TRBJ2-5, with 9 bases identical to TRBD2. The germline CDR1 and CDR2 sequences are SGHNT and YENEEA. CDR3 length equals 13 residues. J gave up 5 bases and V 5 bases, and 3 bases lay outside the gene matches.

The J gene is TRBJ1-2, the V gene TRBV19; TRBD1 agrees at 8 bases. This CDR3 is built from 13 residues. From germline, CDR1 is LNHDA and CDR2 SQIVND (reference sequence). V shed 5 bases, J shed 6 bases, and the junction held 5 bases outside the gene matches. The CDR3 sequence is CASSPRTGNGYTF. The DNA of the CDR3 is TGTGCCAGTAGTCCTCGGACAGGGAATGGCTACACCTTC.

V is TRBV7-9 and J is TRBJ2-7; no clear D gene. Trimming pared 2 bases from V and 3 bases from J, leaving 5 bases between. The germline V gene encodes CDR1 SEHNR and CDR2 FQNEAQ (reference sequence). The CDR3 has 12 residues. The CDR3 loop is CASSLTGYEQYF. The CDR3 DNA reads as TGTGCCAGCAGCTTAACTGGCTACGAGCAGTACTTC. The full variable domain, in which reference TRBV7-9 and TRBJ2-7 provide the parts outside the CDR3, is DTGVSQNPRHKITKRGQNVTFRCDPISEHNRLYWYRQTLGQGPEFLTYFQNEAQLEKSRLLSDRFSAERPKGSFSTLEIQRTEQGDSAMYLCASSLTGYEQYFGPGTRLTVT.

This clone was counted between two and nine times. The chain recombines TRBV7-6 with TRBJ2-7; D possibly matches TRBD1 or TRBD2 (5 bases each). Germline lookup yields CDR1 SGHVS and CDR2 FNYEAQ. The CDR3 loop spans 18 amino acids. V was clipped by 6 bases and J by 0 bases, with 24 bases between them. CDR3 region: CASSPRGPKDAYSYEQYF. The CDR3, as DNA: TGTGCCAGCAGTCCCCGGGGCCCTAAAGATGCCTACTCCTACGAGCAGTACTTC.

This chain uses TRBV29-1 with TRBJ1-2; no clear D gene. CDR1 and CDR2 from the germline V gene are SQVTM and ANQGSEA. The CDR3 loop spans 15 amino acids. Deletions cut 4 bases from V and 6 bases from J, with 21 bases between. The CDR3, as DNA: TGCAGCGTTGTGGAGGGAAGTCTCCGAGCCCATGGCTACACCTTC. Encoded protein: CSVVEGSLRAHGYTF.

The V and J genes are TRBV28 and TRBJ2-7; 9 bases fit TRBD1. Germline V CDR1 and CDR2: MDHEN, SYDVKM. The length of the CDR3 is 15 residues. V shed 3 bases, J shed 9 bases, and the junction held 12 bases outside the gene matches. Here the CDR3 reads CASSFRGTGKVWQYF. CDR3 nucleotides: TGTGCCAGCAGTTTCCGCGGGACAGGGAAAGTGTGGCAGTACTTC. Variable domain in full (rest from reference TRBV28 and TRBJ2-7): DVKVTQSSRYLVKRTGEKVFLECVQDMDHENMFWYRQDPGLGLRLIYFSYDVKMKEKGDIPEGYSVSREKKERFSLILESASTNQTSMYLCASSFRGTGKVWQYFGPGTRLTVT.

J is TRBJ2-5 and V is TRBV6-5; perhaps TRBD1 as D (5 bases). Trimming took 7 bases from V and 4 from J, leaving 10 bases between them. The CDR3 is 12 residues long. CDR1 MNHEY and CDR2 SVGAGI come from the germline V gene. The CDR3 DNA reads TGTGCCAGCACCAGGGTGGGAGAGACCCAGTACTTC. The encoded protein is CASTRVGETQYF.

This sequence joins TRBV28 and TRBJ2-3; the match to TRBD1 covers 8 bases. Trimming cost V 8 bases and J 4 bases; bases outside gene matches: 11. Germline lookup yields CDR1 MDHEN and CDR2 SYDVKM. CDR3 length: 15 amino acids. CDR3 amino acids: CASGLMSGGPDTQYF. The CDR3 DNA reads as TGTGCCAGCGGATTGATGTCAGGGGGCCCAGATACGCAGTATTTT.

CDR3 nucleotides: TGTGCCACCAGCAGAGATCGCGGGACTAGCGGAACCTACGAGCAGTACTTC. Translating gives CATSRDRGTSGTYEQYF. The V call is TRBV15, the J call TRBJ2-7; TRBD2 agrees at 11 bases. The germline gives CDR1 LNHNV, CDR2 YYDKDF (reference sequence). Losses at the gene ends were 0 bases for V and 2 bases for J; bases not matched to a gene: 6. This CDR3 comprises 17 residues.

The J gene is TRBJ1-2, the V gene TRBV28, with 11 bases that match TRBD1. In germline, CDR1 is MDHEN, CDR2 SYDVKM. The junction had 10 bases not matched to a gene; V was cut back by 6 bases and J by 7 bases. This CDR3 is 15 amino acids long. CDR3 nucleotides: TGTGCCAGCAGCAACGTGGACAGGGGGCATGTTGGCTACACCTTC. It codes for CASSNVDRGHVGYTF.

The rearrangement joins TRBV18 to TRBJ2-7, with TRBD2 identical over 10 bases. Germline CDR1 KGHSH, CDR2 LQKENI. J gave up 4 bases and V 4 bases, and 16 bases lay outside the gene matches. The CDR3 runs 18 residues. DNA for the CDR3: TGTGCCAGCTCACTAGCGGGGGATAGAACTAGCGGGAAATACGAGCAGTACTTC. As protein: CASSLAGDRTSGKYEQYF. Combining the CDR3 with reference TRBV18 and TRBJ2-7 gives the whole variable domain NAGVMQNPRHLVRRRGQEARLRCSPMKGHSHVYWYRQLPEEGLKFMVYLQKENIIDESGMPKERFSAEFPKEGPSILRIQQVVRGDSAAYFCASSLAGDRTSGKYEQYFGPGTRLTVT.

This sequence joins TRBV14 and TRBJ2-7, with D possibly matching TRBD1 (6 bases). Trimming took 1 base from V and 6 from J, leaving 13 bases between them. This CDR3 is 14 amino acids long. Germline V gives CDR1 SGHDN, CDR2 FVKESK. The CDR3 spells CASSQVAQGVEQYF. The CDR3 DNA follows: TGTGCCAGCAGCCAAGTTGCACAGGGCGTCGAGCAGTACTTC.

The rearrangement links TRBV27 to TRBJ2-7; 7 nucleotides align to TRBD1. V trimming: 3 bases; J trimming: 7 bases; junction bases outside the gene matches: 6. This CDR3 region has 13 residues. Germline values: CDR1 MNHEY, CDR2 SMNVEV (reference sequence). This CDR3 reads CASSFTGVGEQYF. CDR3 sequence (DNA): TGTGCCAGCAGTTTCACAGGGGTTGGGGAGCAGTACTTC.

A few counts support this clone. This chain uses TRBV9 with TRBJ2-7; TRBD2 matches at 7 bases. This CDR3 region has 15 residues. The germline V gene encodes CDR1 SGDLS and CDR2 YYNGEE. Trimming removed 0 bases from V and 5 bases from J; junction bases left unmatched: 8. CDR3 DNA: TGTGCCAGCAGCGTAGAGAGGGAGGGCCGGGACGAGCAGTACTTC. Protein sequence: CASSVEREGRDEQYF.

This clone was seen more than once but under ten times. J is TRBJ2-1 and V is TRBV25-1; D is possibly TRBD2 (5 bases). The V and J ends lost 4 bases and 3 bases respectively, with 13 bases between them. Germline V CDR1 and CDR2: MGHDK, SYGVNS. This CDR3 is built from 15 residues. The CDR3 DNA is TGTGCCAGCAGTGTTCTCGAGGGAGTCTACAATGAGCAGTTCTTC. Translation gives CASSVLEGVYNEQFF.